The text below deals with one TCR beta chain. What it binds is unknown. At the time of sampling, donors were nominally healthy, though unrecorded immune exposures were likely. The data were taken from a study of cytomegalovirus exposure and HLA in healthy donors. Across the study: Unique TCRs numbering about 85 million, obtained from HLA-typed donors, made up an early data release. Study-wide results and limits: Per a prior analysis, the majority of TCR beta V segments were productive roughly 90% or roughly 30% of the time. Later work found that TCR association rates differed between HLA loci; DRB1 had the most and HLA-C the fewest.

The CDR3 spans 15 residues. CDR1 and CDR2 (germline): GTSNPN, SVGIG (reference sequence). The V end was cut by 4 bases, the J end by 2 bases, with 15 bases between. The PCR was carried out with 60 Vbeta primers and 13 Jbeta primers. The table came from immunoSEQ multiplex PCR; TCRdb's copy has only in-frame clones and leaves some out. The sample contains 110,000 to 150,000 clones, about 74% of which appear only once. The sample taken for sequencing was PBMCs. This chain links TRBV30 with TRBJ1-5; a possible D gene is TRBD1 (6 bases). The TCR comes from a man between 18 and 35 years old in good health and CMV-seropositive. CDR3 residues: CAWTRDISGNQPQHF. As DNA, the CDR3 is TGTGCCTGGACTCGGGACATCTCCGGCAATCAGCCCCAGCATTTT.